This entry concerns a single TCR beta chain. The antigen is undetermined. This specimen includes other DNA sequences encoding the same CDR3. This entry is derived from a study of shared clonotypes between healthy human individuals. Study context: The study drew on a couple of women and a few men aged 18 to 49 as donors. Every donor yielded three CD4 naive, three CD4 memory, two CD8 naive and one CD8 memory plate. Findings and caveats of the study: Incomplete sequencing of sorted subsets was indicated by rarefaction despite large depth.

In replicate PCRs of sorted subsets, roughly 190 ng DNA, approximately 32,000 T cell genomes, was used. Repertoires were generated with immunoSEQ multiplex PCR, while TCRdb's copy carries only in-frame clones and drops some. The sample carries 2 million to 2.5 million clones, 85% to 95% recorded once. Trimming took 6 bases from V and 2 from J, leaving 12 bases between them. Germline CDR1 reads SQVTM; CDR2 reads ANQGSEA. This CDR3 has 13 amino acids. The receptor was isolated from a man aged 18 to 35 in good health. Some clones in this sample may be carry-over from other donors' samples. The J gene is TRBJ2-3, the V gene TRBV29-1; a possible D gene is TRBD1 (7 bases). The specimen was naive CD4+ T cells from PBMCs. Sample subset: CD45RA+ positively selected. DNA for the CDR3: TGCAGCGTGCACAGGGGACTCACAGATACGCAGTATTTT. Its protein product is CSVHRGLTDTQYF.